What follows are 23 T cell receptor beta chains derived from one specimen sequenced in a study of early T cells in non-severe SARS-CoV-2 infection (dated by TCRdb to the early 2020s). Receptor amplification or capture employed 5' RACE. This sample was sequenced with a NextSeq 500. In TCRdb, the public reads were trimmed at Q25 with fastp and aligned with MiXCR, with productive beta chains retained. CDR3 protein duplicates are merged, each entry listing the most common genes and DNA. The sample table holds 25,000 to 30,000 distinct CDR3 sequences, of which around 4.2% were seen once. Approximately 4% of the sample comes from the top ten. What was sequenced was whole blood. These receptors came from an adult who was a healthcare worker with PCR-confirmed SARS-CoV-2 infection or an uninfected control (not recorded which).

This sequence joins TRBV6-2 or TRBV6-3 and TRBJ2-1, with 9 bases identical to TRBD1. V trimming: 8 bases; J trimming: 6 bases; junction bases outside the gene matches: 20. The CDR3 has 18 residues. Germline CDR1 reads MNHEY; CDR2 reads SVGEGT. The CDR3 bases are TGTGCCAGCGGTACAATAGGGACAGGGATGTCGCCTCGCAATGAGCAGTTCTTC. Protein sequence: CASGTIGTGMSPRNEQFF.

The sample holds a few counts of this clonotype. The rearrangement links TRBV6-6 to TRBJ1-3, with 9 positions matching TRBD1. Germline V gene sequence: CDR1 MNHNY, CDR2 SVGAGI (reference sequence). The CDR3 consists of 17 residues. V gave up 2 bases and J gave up 2 bases; unmatched junction bases: 7. The CDR3 sequence is CASSYPGQGRPGNTIYF. CDR3 nucleotides: TGTGCCAGCAGTTACCCCGGACAGGGGAGACCTGGAAACACCATATATTTT.

This clonotype was counted many times. V gene TRBV5-1 combines with J gene TRBJ2-7; 10 bases are a match to TRBD2. The V segment lost 5 bases and the J segment 2 bases; nucleotides outside the gene matches: 7. CDR1 and CDR2 (germline): SGHRS, YFSETQ. This CDR3 region has 15 residues. The CDR3 sequence is CASRTLAGSTYEQYF. The DNA for the CDR3 is TGCGCCAGCAGGACACTAGCGGGGTCTACCTACGAGCAGTACTTC.

The chain is built from TRBV4-1 and TRBJ2-3; D gene ambiguous. Germline V gene sequence: CDR1 MGHRA, CDR2 YSYEKL. The CDR3 runs to 15 residues. Trimming stripped 6 bases from V and 2 bases from J, with 15 bases between. This CDR3 is CASRRGPLDTDTQYF. The CDR3 nucleotides are TGCGCCAGCAGGCGCGGACCGCTGGACACAGATACGCAGTATTTT.

There are many counts of this clonotype. The chain carries TRBV28 and TRBJ2-7; D ambiguous. Deletions cut 6 bases from V and 3 bases from J, with 12 bases between. Per germline, CDR1 MDHEN and CDR2 SYDVKM. The CDR3 loop spans 13 amino acids. The CDR3 is CASRGLDGYEQYF. CDR3 DNA sequence: TGTGCCAGCAGGGGATTAGACGGCTACGAGCAGTACTTC.

This clonotype showed up many times. This chain uses TRBV7-2 with TRBJ2-3; D not certain. Deletions cut 1 base from V and 9 bases from J, with 5 bases between. The CDR3 covers 11 residues. Germline V CDR1 and CDR2: SGHTA, FQGNSA. CDR3 DNA: TGTGCCAGCAGCTTAGACCTAACGCAGTATTTT. It yields the protein CASSLDLTQYF. Full variable domain (outside the CDR3, taken from reference TRBV7-2 and TRBJ2-3): GAGVSQSPSNKVTEKGKDVELRCDPISGHTALYWYRQSLGQGLEFLIYFQGNSAPDKSGLPSDRFSAERTGGSVSTLTIQRTQQEDSAVYLCASSLDLTQYFGPGTRLTVL.

This clonotype was detected many times. The V and J genes are TRBV7-6 and TRBJ2-5, with TRBD2 matching 14 bases. CDR1 is SGHVS and CDR2 is FNYEAQ in the germline V gene. This CDR3 has 19 amino acids. The J segment lost 5 bases and the V segment lost 0 bases, leaving 11 bases of the junction unmatched. CDR3 sequence (DNA): TGTGCCAGCAGCTTAGCCGACGGGACTAGCGGGAGAGTAAGGGAGACCCAGTACTTC. It specifies CASSLADGTSGRVRETQYF.

This clonotype has just a few counts. The gene calls are TRBV6-1 and TRBJ2-1; 10 nucleotides align to TRBD2. The germline V gene encodes CDR1 MNHNS and CDR2 SASEGT. J was trimmed by 7 bases and V by 2 bases; bases with no gene match: 5. The CDR3 spans 15 residues. CDR3 coding DNA: TGTGCCAGCAGTGAATCTCTAGCGGGAGCAAATGAGCAGTTCTTC. It translates to CASSESLAGANEQFF.

V usage is TRBV12-3 or TRBV12-4 and J usage is TRBJ2-7, with a tentative D call TRBD2 (7 bases). The V end lost 6 bases, the J end lost 2 bases, and 26 bases lay between the germline ends. CDR3 length: 18 amino acids. CDR3 sequence reads: CASSPIYPGEGVPYEQYF. The CDR3 DNA is TGTGCCAGCAGCCCTATATATCCGGGGGAGGGGGTGCCCTACGAGCAGTACTTC.

A few counts support this clonotype. V usage is TRBV6-2 or TRBV6-3 and J usage is TRBJ2-1; TRBD2 agrees at 8 bases. CDR3 size: 15 residues. CDR1 and CDR2 from the germline V gene are MNHEY and SVGEGT. J was trimmed by 7 bases and V by 7 bases; bases with no gene match: 12. The CDR3 nucleotides read TGTGCCAGCATTTCCCCCCTAGCGGGTAGGAATGAGCAGTTCTTC. Its translation: CASISPLAGRNEQFF.

This clonotype was seen a handful of times. This rearrangement joins TRBV7-2 to TRBJ2-3; weak D call: TRBD1 (5 bases). Germline-derived CDR1 and CDR2 are SGHTA and FQGNSA. With 2 bases removed from V and 2 bases from J, the gap between germline ends came to 17 bases. The CDR3 has 17 amino acids. The CDR3 spells CASSLFYGAGVTDTQYF. DNA of the CDR3: TGTGCCAGCAGCTTATTCTATGGGGCAGGAGTCACAGATACGCAGTATTTT.

This clonotype was observed at least ten times. The chain employs TRBV5-1 and TRBJ2-1; 9 bases fit TRBD2. The V gene end was trimmed by 4 bases and the J gene end by 8 bases; junction bases not matched to a gene: 13. The CDR3 is 16 amino acids. Per germline, CDR1 SGHRS and CDR2 YFSETQ. CDR3 protein: CASSHGAGGPSDEQFF. Written as DNA, the CDR3 is TGCGCCAGCAGCCATGGCGCGGGAGGGCCCTCGGATGAGCAGTTCTTC.

The table lists this clonotype with many counts. The chain links TRBV5-1 to TRBJ1-6, with a possible D match to TRBD1 (5 bases). This CDR3 comprises 15 residues. V lost 4 bases and J lost 9, with 17 bases in between. Germline V gene data show CDR1 as SGHRS and CDR2 as YFSETQ. CDR3 residues: CASSPTQGGGSPLHF. DNA of the CDR3: TGCGCCAGCAGCCCCACCCAGGGAGGAGGTTCACCCCTCCACTTT.

This clonotype has at least ten counts. The CDR3 DNA reads as TGTGCCAGTAGTAATCCCATGGAAGCGCTATATGAGCAGTTCTTC. It yields the protein CASSNPMEALYEQFF. The V gene is TRBV19, the J gene TRBJ2-1; D remains ambiguous. Germline V gene data show CDR1 as LNHDA and CDR2 as SQIVND (reference sequence). There are 15 residues in the CDR3. Trimming left V 4 bases short and J 8 bases short, with 18 bases between.

This clonotype was seen at least ten times. This chain connects TRBV5-1 to TRBJ2-5; D is unclear. V was clipped by 0 bases and J by 2 bases, with 8 bases between them. The CDR3 totals 14 residues. The germline gives CDR1 SGHRS, CDR2 YFSETQ. The CDR3 DNA reads TGCGCCAGCAGCTTGGGACCAAGTCAAGAGACCCAGTACTTC. Its translation: CASSLGPSQETQYF.

This clonotype was recorded a few times. The rearrangement links TRBV5-1 to TRBJ1-3; D is ambiguous. The CDR3 spans 14 residues. Germline CDR1 SGHRS, CDR2 YFSETQ. Trimming cost V 0 bases and J 4 bases, with 8 bases left between them. CDR3 in amino acids: CASSLEPTGNTIYF. The CDR3 DNA is TGCGCCAGCAGCTTGGAGCCCACGGGAAACACCATATATTTT.

This chain links TRBV27 with TRBJ2-1, with no clear D. Germline V gene data show CDR1 as MNHEY and CDR2 as SMNVEV (reference sequence). CDR3 size: 13 residues. V was trimmed by 5 bases and J by 8 bases, leaving 13 bases between them. The CDR3 protein is CASSPRLSDEQFF. The CDR3 nucleotides are TGTGCCAGCAGTCCCCGGCTGTCCGATGAGCAGTTCTTC.

This clonotype was seen repeatedly, ten times or more. V is TRBV5-5 and J is TRBJ1-1; D call uncertain. Germline V gene sequence: CDR1 SGHKS, CDR2 YYEKEE (reference sequence). The CDR3 runs 14 residues. V gave up 0 bases and J gave up 0 bases, with 6 bases separating them. CDR3 loop: CASSLGAVNTEAFF. CDR3 sequence (DNA): TGTGCCAGCAGCTTGGGGGCAGTGAACACTGAAGCTTTCTTT.

To note about this clonotype: A clone one base away is much larger, so this may be a read error. The chain joins TRBV29-1 to TRBJ2-1, with 11 nucleotides matching TRBD2. J gave up 5 bases and V 8 bases, and 11 bases lay outside the gene matches. Germline assignment: CDR1 SQVTM and CDR2 ANQGSEA. This CDR3 region has 15 residues. CDR3 amino acids: CSTGLTSGVDNEQFF. As DNA, the CDR3 is TGCAGCACTGGACTGACTAGCGGGGTAGACAATGAGCAGTTCTTC.

The genes are TRBV20-1 and TRBJ2-7, with 8 bases lining up with TRBD1. V shed 4 bases and J 2 bases; nucleotides not matched to a gene: 4. The length of the CDR3 is 13 residues. Germline CDR1 reads DFQATT; CDR2 reads SNEGSKA (reference sequence). The chain's CDR3 is CSATGTGTYEQYF. CDR3 bases: TGCAGTGCTACCGGGACAGGAACCTACGAGCAGTACTTC.

The J gene is TRBJ1-2, the V gene TRBV15, with D uncertain. In germline, CDR1 is LNHNV, CDR2 YYDKDF (reference sequence). V was cut by 5 bases and J by 7 bases, with 14 bases left in between. The CDR3 spans 13 residues. CDR3 DNA: TGTGCCACCAGCCCAACCGGAGGGCGTGGCTACACCTTC. Translated, it gives CATSPTGGRGYTF. The variable domain in full, with the rest retrieved from reference TRBV15 and TRBJ1-2, is DAMVIQNPRYQVTQFGKPVTLSCSQTLNHNVMYWYQQKSSQAPKLLFHYYDKDFNNEADTPDNFQSRRPNTSFCFLDIRSPGLGDTAMYLCATSPTGGRGYTFGSGTRLTVV.

This clonotype was seen repeatedly, ten times or more. The chain carries TRBV3-1 and TRBJ1-1, with D possibly TRBD1 on 6 matching bases. V was trimmed by 4 bases and J by 3 bases, leaving 15 bases between them. The CDR3 contains 15 residues. Germline V lookup: CDR1 LGHDT, CDR2 YNNKEL (reference sequence). DNA for the CDR3: TGTGCCAGCAGCCCCTCAGGACAGTTATACACTGAAGCTTTCTTT. The encoded protein is CASSPSGQLYTEAFF.

This clonotype was recorded many times. The chain has TRBV9 and TRBJ2-2; 7 bases map to TRBD2. Germline loops: CDR1 SGDLS, CDR2 YYNGEE. Germline trimming cut 4 bases from V and 6 bases from J; bases unmatched to any gene: 9. The CDR3 extends over 15 amino acids. This CDR3 is CASSPERDYPGELFF. In nucleotides, the CDR3 is TGTGCCAGCAGCCCCGAGAGGGACTACCCCGGGGAGCTGTTTTTT.